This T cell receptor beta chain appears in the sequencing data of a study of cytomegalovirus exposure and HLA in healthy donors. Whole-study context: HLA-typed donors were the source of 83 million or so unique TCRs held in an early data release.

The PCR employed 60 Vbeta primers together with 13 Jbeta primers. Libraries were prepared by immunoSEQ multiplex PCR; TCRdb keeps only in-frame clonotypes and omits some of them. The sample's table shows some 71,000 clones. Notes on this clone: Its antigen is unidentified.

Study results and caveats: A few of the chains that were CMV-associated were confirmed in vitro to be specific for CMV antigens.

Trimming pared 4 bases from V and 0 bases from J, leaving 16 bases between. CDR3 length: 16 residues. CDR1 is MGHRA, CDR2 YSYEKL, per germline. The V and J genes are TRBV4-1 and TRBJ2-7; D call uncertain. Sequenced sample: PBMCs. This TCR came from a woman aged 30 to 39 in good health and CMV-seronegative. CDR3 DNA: TGCGCCAGCAGCCGAAATCCCGATGCCAGCTCCTACGAGCAGTACTTC. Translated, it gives CASSRNPDASSYEQYF.